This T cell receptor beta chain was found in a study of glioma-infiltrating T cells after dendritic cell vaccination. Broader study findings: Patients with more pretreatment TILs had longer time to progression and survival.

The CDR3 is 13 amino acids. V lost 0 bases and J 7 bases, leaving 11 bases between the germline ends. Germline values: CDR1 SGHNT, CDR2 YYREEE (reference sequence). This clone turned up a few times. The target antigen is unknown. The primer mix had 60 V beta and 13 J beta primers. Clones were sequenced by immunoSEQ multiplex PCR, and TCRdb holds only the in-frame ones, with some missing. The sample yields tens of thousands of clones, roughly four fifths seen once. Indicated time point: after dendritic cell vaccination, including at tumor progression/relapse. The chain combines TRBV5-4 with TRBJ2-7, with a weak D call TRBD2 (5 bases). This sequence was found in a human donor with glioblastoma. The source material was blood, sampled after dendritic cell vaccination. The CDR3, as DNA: TGTGCCAGCAGCTTGGGGACCACGGGGGAGCAGTACGTC. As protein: CASSLGTTGEQYV.